Following are 23 T cell receptor beta chains from one sample sequenced in a study of shared T cell receptors in the human thymus. Profiling relied on immunoSEQ multiplex PCR, and the TCRdb table lists in-frame clones only, not all of them. The sample includes over 450,000 clones, about 80% seen only once; the top ten take more than 0.01%. The sample also formed part of further work on human thymus T cells.

The sequenced sample was thymocytes. Receptors were obtained from a boy under two years old with a congenital heart defect.

This clone was observed a handful of times. The CDR3 nucleotides are TGTGCCAGTAGTACAGGGGGCAATGAGCAGTTCTTC. Its translation is CASSTGGNEQFF. This chain uses TRBV19 with TRBJ2-1; TRBD1 matches at 7 bases. Germline CDR1 LNHDA, CDR2 SQIVND (reference sequence). The CDR3 covers 12 residues. The trim removed 4 bases at V and 6 bases at J, leaving 0 bases unmatched.

The gene calls are TRBV7-9 and TRBJ1-2; D is ambiguous. The CDR3 sequence is 12 residues long. Trimming shortened V by 4 bases and J by 6 bases, and 9 bases separated the two germline ends. From germline, CDR1 is SEHNR and CDR2 FQNEAQ (reference sequence). DNA of the CDR3: TGTGCCAGCAGCTGGCCTGGTAATGGCTACACCTTC. It translates to CASSWPGNGYTF.

V gene TRBV4-3 combines with J gene TRBJ2-5, with a tentative D call TRBD2 (6 bases). Trimming removed 0 bases at V and 5 bases at J, with 10 bases between. Looked up from germline, CDR1 is LGHNA and CDR2 is YSLEER. This CDR3 contains 14 residues. The CDR3 reads CASSQDALAETQYF. As DNA, the CDR3 is TGCGCCAGCAGCCAAGATGCGCTAGCGGAGACCCAGTACTTC.

The V and J genes are TRBV15 and TRBJ1-4; 8 bases agree with TRBD1. The CDR3 is 13 residues long. Germline CDR1 and CDR2: LNHNV and YYDKDF (reference sequence). The junction had 7 bases not matched to a gene; V was cut back by 8 bases and J by 8 bases. In DNA form, the CDR3 reads TGTGCCACCCCTGACAGGGGTGGGGAAAAACTGTTTTTT. Amino acid sequence: CATPDRGGEKLFF.

This sequence joins TRBV19 and TRBJ2-3, with 8 bases identical to TRBD2. The germline V gene has CDR1 LNHDA and CDR2 SQIVND (reference sequence). V shed 9 bases and J 2 bases; nucleotides not matched to a gene: 7. This CDR3 is 14 amino acids long. This chain's CDR3 is CASRQAGDTDTQYF. Written as DNA, the CDR3 is TGTGCCAGCCGACAAGCGGGAGACACAGATACGCAGTATTTT.

This clone was counted between two and nine times. The chain combines TRBV19 with TRBJ1-5, with 9 bases lining up with TRBD1. The V and J ends lost 8 bases and 5 bases, in that order; junction bases with no gene match: 16. Germline V gives CDR1 LNHDA, CDR2 SQIVND (reference sequence). This CDR3 has 17 amino acids. The CDR3 region has the DNA TGTGCCAGTCATCGTCAGGGGACAGGGAGAATTGATCAGCCCCAGCATTTT. It translates to CASHRQGTGRIDQPQHF. The complete variable domain, with remaining parts taken from reference TRBV19 and TRBJ1-5, reads DGGITQSPKYLFRKEGQNVTLSCEQNLNHDAMYWYRQDPGQGLRLIYYSQIVNDFQKGDIAEGYSVSREKKESFPLTVTSAQKNPTAFYLCASHRQGTGRIDQPQHFGDGTRLSIL.

This clone was detected once. This chain joins TRBV4-3 and TRBJ1-2; TRBD1 matches at 7 bases. This CDR3 spans 16 amino acids. Germline-derived CDR1 and CDR2 are LGHNA and YSLEER. V gave up 6 bases and J gave up 6 bases; unmatched junction bases: 16. The CDR3 protein is CASRPGTGDSLHGYTF. CDR3 nucleotide sequence: TGCGCCAGCAGACCGGGAACAGGGGACTCCCTTCATGGCTACACCTTC.

The chain links TRBV12-5 to TRBJ2-2; 9 nucleotides match TRBD1. Germline CDR1 and CDR2: LGHNT and FRNRAP. The V gene end was trimmed by 0 bases and the J gene end by 4 bases; junction bases not matched to a gene: 3. The CDR3 sequence is 16 residues long. In DNA, the CDR3 is TGTGCTAGTGGTTTGGTAACAGGGGGCGGCACCGGGGAGCTGTTTTTT. This sequence encodes CASGLVTGGGTGELFF.

The chain employs TRBV11-3 and TRBJ1-2, with D possibly TRBD1 on 6 matching bases. With 1 base removed from V and 4 bases from J, the gap between germline ends came to 10 bases. This CDR3 spans 14 amino acids. Germline V lookup: CDR1 SGHNT, CDR2 YENEEA. The CDR3 is CASSLAQGGYGYTF. The DNA of the CDR3 is TGTGCCAGCAGCTTAGCACAGGGTGGCTATGGCTACACCTTC.

The V and J genes are TRBV7-2 and TRBJ2-3; a possible D gene is TRBD2 (6 bases). The germline CDR1 and CDR2 sequences are SGHTA and FQGNSA. The V and J ends lost 7 bases and 0 bases respectively, with 17 bases between them. The CDR3 has 16 amino acids. In nucleotides, the CDR3 is TGTGCCAGCACGGCTAACGGGAGAGCTAGCACAGATACGCAGTATTTT. Translating it yields CASTANGRASTDTQYF.

The chain joins TRBV19 to TRBJ2-1; TRBD2 aligns across 10 bases. V lost 5 bases, J lost 7 bases, and 8 bases stayed unmatched. Germline V gives CDR1 LNHDA, CDR2 SQIVND (reference sequence). This CDR3 spans 15 amino acids. The DNA for the CDR3 is TGTGCCAGTAGTCTTCCACTAGCGGGACAGAATGAGCAGTTCTTC. It specifies CASSLPLAGQNEQFF.

This rearrangement joins TRBV30 to TRBJ2-1, with no clear D. The germline V gene encodes CDR1 GTSNPN and CDR2 SVGIG (reference sequence). Trimming removed 0 bases from V and 4 bases from J, with 7 bases in between. This CDR3 region has 13 residues. CDR3 sequence (DNA): TGTGCCTGGAGTGTCAGGTGGTACAATGAGCAGTTCTTC. This translates into CAWSVRWYNEQFF.

In its sample, this clone was seen a few times. The V gene is TRBV15, the J gene TRBJ1-6; no definite D call. The CDR3 loop spans 13 amino acids. V lost 6 bases and J lost 10, with 13 bases in between. Germline CDR1 reads LNHNV; CDR2 reads YYDKDF (reference sequence). The CDR3 loop is CATSRLGGSPLHF. CDR3 bases: TGTGCCACCAGTAGACTCGGCGGATCACCCCTCCACTTT.

J is TRBJ2-1 and V is TRBV27; TRBD2 matches at 8 bases. This CDR3 has 16 amino acids. CDR1 and CDR2 (germline): MNHEY, SMNVEV (reference sequence). Trimming removed 0 bases from V and 6 bases from J; junction bases left unmatched: 7. The CDR3 loop is CASSLSASGSRNEQFF. CDR3 bases: TGTGCCAGCAGTTTATCTGCCAGCGGGAGCCGCAATGAGCAGTTCTTC.

The chain links TRBV13 to TRBJ2-7; D possibly corresponds to TRBD2 (6 bases). The CDR3 covers 14 residues. Germline V lookup: CDR1 PRHDT, CDR2 FYEKMQ (reference sequence). V dropped 2 bases and J dropped 5 bases, with 13 bases sitting between them. The CDR3: CASSLPGRRDEQYF. The CDR3 nucleotides are TGTGCCAGCAGCTTACCAGGTCGGAGGGACGAGCAGTACTTC.

This clone was observed a single time. J is TRBJ2-7 and V is TRBV7-6, with 13 positions matching TRBD2. CDR3 length: 17 amino acids. V lost 5 bases, J lost 7 bases, and 14 bases stayed unmatched. Germline V CDR1 and CDR2: SGHVS, FNYEAQ. This CDR3 is CASSPGTSGKAALEQYF. CDR3 coding DNA: TGTGCCAGCAGCCCTGGGACTAGCGGGAAGGCGGCGCTTGAGCAGTACTTC.

This sequence joins TRBV9 and TRBJ2-1; D may be TRBD2 (6 bases). The germline V and J ends were trimmed by 3 bases and 3 bases, with 19 bases remaining between them. The length of the CDR3 is 17 residues. The V gene's germline CDR1 is SGDLS and CDR2 YYNGEE. The CDR3 DNA follows: TGTGCCAGCAGCGGCCTAGAGGGGACTTCCATCTACAATGAGCAGTTCTTC. As protein: CASSGLEGTSIYNEQFF.

The rearrangement links TRBV7-2 to TRBJ2-7; TRBD2 aligns across 11 bases. The V and J ends lost 1 base and 5 bases, in that order; junction bases with no gene match: 4. This CDR3 comprises 15 residues. The germline V gene has CDR1 SGHTA and CDR2 FQGNSA. CDR3 amino acids: CASSLGLAGGDEQYF. DNA of the CDR3: TGTGCCAGCAGCTTAGGGCTAGCGGGAGGTGACGAGCAGTACTTC. Full variable domain (rest looked up from reference TRBV7-2 and TRBJ2-7): GAGVSQSPSNKVTEKGKDVELRCDPISGHTALYWYRQSLGQGLEFLIYFQGNSAPDKSGLPSDRFSAERTGGSVSTLTIQRTQQEDSAVYLCASSLGLAGGDEQYFGPGTRLTVT.

V and J are TRBV18 and TRBJ1-4; D may be TRBD1 (6 bases). CDR3 length: 16 residues. Germline V gives CDR1 KGHSH, CDR2 LQKENI. The V end lost 4 bases, the J end lost 4 bases, and 16 bases lay between the germline ends. The CDR3 DNA sequence: TGTGCCAGCTCACGCAAACCGGGACAAGATAATGAAAAACTGTTTTTT. Translation: CASSRKPGQDNEKLFF. The whole variable domain, remainder taken from reference TRBV18 and TRBJ1-4, is NAGVMQNPRHLVRRRGQEARLRCSPMKGHSHVYWYRQLPEEGLKFMVYLQKENIIDESGMPKERFSAEFPKEGPSILRIQQVVRGDSAAYFCASSRKPGQDNEKLFFGSGTQLSVL.

The chain uses TRBV19 and TRBJ1-1; D possibly corresponds to TRBD1 (6 bases). Germline CDR1 LNHDA, CDR2 SQIVND (reference sequence). Trimming stripped 6 bases from V and 0 bases from J, with 14 bases between. This CDR3 spans 15 amino acids. The CDR3 coding sequence is TGTGCCAGTAGGCCCCTGGGGACACTGAACACTGAAGCTTTCTTT. Translated: CASRPLGTLNTEAFF.

The chain employs TRBV4-3 and TRBJ2-7, with D perhaps matching TRBD1 (7 bases). The CDR3 consists of 17 residues. Looked up from germline, CDR1 is LGHNA and CDR2 is YSLEER. V was shortened by 4 bases and J by 0 bases, with 19 bases between the two germline ends. The CDR3 loop is CASSRDSAGGSSYEQYF. CDR3 DNA: TGCGCCAGCAGCCGGGACAGCGCCGGGGGTAGCTCCTACGAGCAGTACTTC.

In regard to this clone: The sample contains more than one DNA sequence encoding this CDR3. The V call is TRBV5-1, the J call TRBJ2-1, with TRBD2 matching over 7 bases. Per germline, CDR1 SGHRS and CDR2 YFSETQ. Trimming removed 4 bases from V and 8 bases from J; junction bases left unmatched: 0. CDR3 length equals 11 residues. The CDR3 region is CASSAGDEQFF. The CDR3 coding sequence is TGCGCCAGCAGCGCGGGGGATGAGCAGTTCTTC.

The V call is TRBV27, the J call TRBJ1-5, with D hard to call. Trimming cost V 2 bases and J 0 bases, with 14 bases left between them. Looked up from germline, CDR1 is MNHEY and CDR2 is SMNVEV (reference sequence). The CDR3 loop spans 17 amino acids. This chain's CDR3 is CASSLDFAAFSNQPQHF. As DNA, the CDR3 is TGTGCCAGCAGTTTAGACTTTGCGGCATTTAGCAATCAGCCCCAGCATTTT.